Presented here are 8 T cell receptor beta chains from one specimen sequenced in a study of T-cell memory formation after mild COVID-19. A single record per CDR3 protein comes from TCRdb applying MiXCR to the 5' RACE reads. Of around 400,000 distinct CDR3 sequences listed, 20% to 30% are singletons. The sample taken for sequencing was PBMCs or a T cell subset sorted from them (not recorded which). Source of these receptors: an adult woman who had mild COVID-19 (a few samples of this study predate the infection). Cell type and time point are not known.

This clonotype was detected only once. The chain has TRBV4-1 and TRBJ2-5; no firm D call. V was trimmed by 3 bases and J by 4 bases, leaving 6 bases between them. Germline V gives CDR1 MGHRA, CDR2 YSYEKL. This CDR3 spans 12 amino acids. CDR3 sequence reads: CASSHPRETQYF. The CDR3 DNA reads as TGCGCCAGCAGCCACCCCCGAGAGACCCAGTACTTC.

This clonotype has a handful of counts. This rearrangement joins TRBV6-5 to TRBJ2-1; TRBD2 matches 10 bases. The germline gives CDR1 MNHEY, CDR2 SVGAGI. The CDR3 has 16 residues. Trimming at V came to 6 bases and at J to 2 bases, leaving 7 bases not matched to a gene. The CDR3: CASRASGSPPYNEQFF. The CDR3 nucleotides read TGTGCCAGCAGGGCTAGCGGGAGCCCTCCCTACAATGAGCAGTTCTTC.

The V gene is TRBV2, the J gene TRBJ2-7; D is possibly TRBD1 (6 bases). Germline assignment: CDR1 SNHLY and CDR2 FYNNEI. V lost 4 bases to trimming and J lost 4 bases, with 23 bases between them. This CDR3 has 17 residues. The DNA of the CDR3 is TGTGCCAGCAGTGCGATCCCTCGCCCGGCAGGGGCATACGAGCAGTACTTC. Translating gives CASSAIPRPAGAYEQYF.

J is TRBJ1-2 and V is TRBV7-8; 8 bases are a match to TRBD1. CDR3 size: 18 residues. V trimming: 5 bases; J trimming: 4 bases; junction bases outside the gene matches: 18. The V gene's germline CDR1 is SGHVS and CDR2 FQNEAQ. As DNA, the CDR3 is TGTGCCAGCAGCGCCAAGTCCCGGGACAGGATACGGGGCTATGGCTACACCTTC. This encodes CASSAKSRDRIRGYGYTF.

This clonotype was counted a few times. The chain carries TRBV12-3 or TRBV12-4 and TRBJ1-1, with TRBD1 identical over 8 bases. V shed 5 bases, J shed 4 bases, and the junction held 12 bases outside the gene matches. This CDR3 region has 16 residues. The CDR3 here is CASSHVLTGASTEAFF. The CDR3 bases are TGTGCCAGCAGTCACGTACTGACAGGGGCTTCCACTGAAGCTTTCTTT.

The chain is built from TRBV7-6 and TRBJ2-3; 9 positions match TRBD1. The CDR3 extends over 14 amino acids. Looked up from germline, CDR1 is SGHVS and CDR2 is FNYEAQ. Trimming removed 5 bases from V and 6 bases from J; junction bases left unmatched: 6. Here the CDR3 reads CASSRMTGGDTQYF. DNA for the CDR3: TGTGCCAGCAGCCGCATGACAGGGGGGGATACGCAGTATTTT.

This clonotype was seen only a few times. This chain joins TRBV12-3 or TRBV12-4 and TRBJ2-3; 12 nucleotides agree with TRBD1. The CDR3 has 16 amino acids. The J segment lost 6 bases and the V segment lost 5 bases, leaving 9 bases of the junction unmatched. CDR3 protein: CASSRARDRGRDTQYF. The CDR3 coding sequence is TGTGCCAGCAGTCGAGCCCGGGACAGGGGGCGCGATACGCAGTATTTT.

The chain is built from TRBV7-8 and TRBJ2-5; no definite D call. CDR1 is SGHVS and CDR2 is FQNEAQ in the germline V gene. Between the trimmed V and J ends, which lost 5 bases and 2 bases, there was a span of 21 bases. This CDR3 has 17 amino acids. CDR3 coding DNA: TGTGCCAGCAGCCCGCTTGGCCTGGACGCATTTCAAGAGACCCAGTACTTC. It encodes CASSPLGLDAFQETQYF.